The rows below give T cell receptor beta chains drawn from one sample of a study of blood T cell repertoires in COVID-19. The table came from immunoSEQ multiplex PCR; TCRdb's copy has only in-frame clones and leaves some out. The sample lists 100,000 or so clones, 92% occurring once. Sequenced material: peripheral blood. The origin of the receptors is a man aged 45-65 years with active COVID-19. Both conserved end residues are part of each CDR3. Fields, in order: CDR3 protein, V gene, J gene.

CDR3 protein: CASSSRDFQETQYF; V gene: TRBV25-1; J gene: TRBJ2-5
CDR3 protein: CASSPGQDNQPQHF; V gene: TRBV19; J gene: TRBJ1-5
CDR3 protein: CASSLSLGQRLAFF; V gene: TRBV28; J gene: TRBJ1-1
CDR3 protein: CASSLQGVTTNEQFF; V gene: TRBV5-4; J gene: TRBJ2-1
CDR3 protein: CASSPTWDTEAFF; V gene: TRBV19; J gene: TRBJ1-1
CDR3 protein: CASSPPEDRLAFF; V gene: TRBV18; J gene: TRBJ1-1
CDR3 protein: CASSLGGTRGMNTEAFF; V gene: TRBV5-4; J gene: TRBJ1-1
CDR3 protein: CASSLDGGRGEQFF; V gene: TRBV13; J gene: TRBJ2-1
CDR3 protein: CASSAPRGTHYEQYF; V gene: TRBV28; J gene: TRBJ2-7
CDR3 protein: CASSYRGGYGGYTF; V gene: TRBV6-5; J gene: TRBJ1-2
CDR3 protein: CASSHRLAGGGNEQFF; V gene: TRBV3-1/TRBV3-2; J gene: TRBJ2-1
CDR3 protein: CASSYLFSYSGGRRDEQYF; V gene: TRBV6-6; J gene: TRBJ2-7
CDR3 protein: CASSELGPINTGELFF; V gene: TRBV2; J gene: TRBJ2-2
CDR3 protein: CASMRTSNEKLFF; V gene: TRBV19; J gene: TRBJ1-4
CDR3 protein: CASTSAGGANGYTF; V gene: TRBV6-5; J gene: TRBJ1-2
CDR3 protein: CATSRTNPVFYTF; V gene: TRBV15; J gene: TRBJ1-2
CDR3 protein: CASSTLAMNTEAFF; V gene: TRBV2; J gene: TRBJ1-1
CDR3 protein: CAWSVNRPTKVNEQFF; V gene: TRBV30; J gene: TRBJ2-1
CDR3 protein: CASAQGSEQYF; V gene: TRBV14; J gene: TRBJ2-7
CDR3 protein: CASSLIARPEAFF; V gene: TRBV12-3/TRBV12-4; J gene: TRBJ1-1
CDR3 protein: CASSLRKTNTEAFF; V gene: TRBV19; J gene: TRBJ1-1
CDR3 protein: CASSPRFGAGDTEAFF; V gene: TRBV7-9; J gene: TRBJ1-1
CDR3 protein: CASSPPPPDTQYF; V gene: TRBV3-1/TRBV3-2; J gene: TRBJ2-3
CDR3 protein: CASSVGLAGGREQFF; V gene: TRBV9; J gene: TRBJ2-1
CDR3 protein: CASSTRSSGGVYNEQFF; V gene: TRBV18; J gene: TRBJ2-1
CDR3 protein: CASSTTDWKDNEQFF; V gene: TRBV4-1; J gene: TRBJ2-1
CDR3 protein: CASSIPGNIQYF; V gene: TRBV19; J gene: TRBJ2-4
CDR3 protein: CASGGTSGAETQYF; V gene: TRBV9; J gene: TRBJ2-5
CDR3 protein: CASSWGQGYSPLHF; V gene: TRBV6-6; J gene: TRBJ1-6
CDR3 protein: CASSQEGSGTGELFF; V gene: TRBV4-2; J gene: TRBJ2-2
CDR3 protein: CSVRVQFTDTQYF; V gene: TRBV29-1; J gene: TRBJ2-3
CDR3 protein: CASSPGGLAGGPYNEQFF; V gene: TRBV19; J gene: TRBJ2-1
CDR3 protein: CASSEAVRDTTNEKLFF; V gene: TRBV2; J gene: TRBJ1-4
CDR3 protein: CASSEGGQGEKLFF; V gene: TRBV6-1; J gene: TRBJ1-4
CDR3 protein: CASSFRAGYNEQFF; V gene: TRBV11-3; J gene: TRBJ2-1
CDR3 protein: CASSPLTGAGGFYEQYF; V gene: TRBV27; J gene: TRBJ2-7
CDR3 protein: CASSLGTGYNEQFF; V gene: TRBV3-1/TRBV3-2; J gene: TRBJ2-1
CDR3 protein: CASSQVSGSRELFF; V gene: TRBV3-1/TRBV3-2; J gene: TRBJ2-2
CDR3 protein: CATSPGFGYTF; V gene: TRBV15; J gene: TRBJ1-2
CDR3 protein: CASSQSRVQETQYF; V gene: TRBV23-1; J gene: TRBJ2-5
CDR3 protein: CASIIQGAHGELFF; V gene: TRBV6-5; J gene: TRBJ2-2
CDR3 protein: CASSLEWATGELFF; V gene: TRBV5-1; J gene: TRBJ2-2
CDR3 protein: CASSYGTSGGRYEQYF; V gene: TRBV6-5; J gene: TRBJ2-7